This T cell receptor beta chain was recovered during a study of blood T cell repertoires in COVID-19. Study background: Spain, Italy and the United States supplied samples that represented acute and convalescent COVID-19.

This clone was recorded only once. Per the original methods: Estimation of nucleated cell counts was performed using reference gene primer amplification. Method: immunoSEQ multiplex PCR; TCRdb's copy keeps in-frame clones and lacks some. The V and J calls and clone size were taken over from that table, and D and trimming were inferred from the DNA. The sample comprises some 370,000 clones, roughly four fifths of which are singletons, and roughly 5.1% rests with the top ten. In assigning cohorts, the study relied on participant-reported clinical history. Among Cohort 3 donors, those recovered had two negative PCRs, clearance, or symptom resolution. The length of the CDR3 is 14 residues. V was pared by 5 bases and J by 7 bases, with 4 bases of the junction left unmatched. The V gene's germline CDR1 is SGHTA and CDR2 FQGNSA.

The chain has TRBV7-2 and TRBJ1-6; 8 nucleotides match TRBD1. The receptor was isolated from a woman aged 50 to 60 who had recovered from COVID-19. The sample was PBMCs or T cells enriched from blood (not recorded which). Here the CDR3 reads CASSQDRGNSPLHF. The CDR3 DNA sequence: TGTGCCAGCAGCCAAGACAGGGGAAATTCACCCCTCCACTTT.